This record concerns one TCR beta chain sequence. Participant-reported clinical history was the basis for cohort assignment. In Cohort 3, a recovered donor had either two negative PCRs, clearance, or symptom resolution. The data were taken from a study of blood T cell repertoires in COVID-19. In the study overall: PBMCs, B-cell-depleted T cells, or T cells were the source of the cDNA or gDNA that made up the material.

Profiling relied on immunoSEQ multiplex PCR, and the TCRdb table lists in-frame clones only, not all of them. The sample lists about 300,000 clones, about nine tenths occurring once. Germline assignment: CDR1 MNHNY and CDR2 SVGAGI (reference sequence). The V gene end was trimmed by 7 bases and the J gene end by 5 bases; junction bases not matched to a gene: 10. The CDR3 totals 15 residues. This chain uses TRBV6-6 with TRBJ2-5, with 10 nucleotides matching TRBD2. Material for sequencing was PBMCs or T cells enriched from blood (not recorded which). This sequence was found in a woman younger than 30 who had recovered from COVID-19. CDR3 nucleotide sequence: TGTGCCAGCAATGAGCGGGAGGGCCAAGGGGAGACCCAGTACTTC. Amino acids: CASNEREGQGETQYF.